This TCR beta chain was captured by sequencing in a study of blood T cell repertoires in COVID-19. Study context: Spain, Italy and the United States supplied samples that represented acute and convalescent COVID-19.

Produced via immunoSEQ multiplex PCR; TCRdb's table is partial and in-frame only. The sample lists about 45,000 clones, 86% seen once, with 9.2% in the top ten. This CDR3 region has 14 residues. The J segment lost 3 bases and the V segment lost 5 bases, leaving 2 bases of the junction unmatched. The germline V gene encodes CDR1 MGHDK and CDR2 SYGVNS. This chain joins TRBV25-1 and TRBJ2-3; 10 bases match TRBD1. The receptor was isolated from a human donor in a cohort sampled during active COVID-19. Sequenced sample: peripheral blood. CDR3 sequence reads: CASSRTGGTDTQYF. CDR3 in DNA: TGTGCCAGCAGTCGGACAGGGGGGACAGATACGCAGTATTTT.